This TCR beta chain is drawn from a study of cytomegalovirus exposure and HLA in healthy donors. Germline V CDR1 and CDR2: SGHAT, FQDESV (reference sequence). The CDR3 consists of 11 residues. The V and J ends lost 5 bases and 10 bases respectively, with 9 bases between them. A multiplex PCR was run with 60 Vbeta primers and 13 Jbeta primers. As originally analysed: Approximately 12 million of some 80 million unique TCR beta chains were shared, per a later count. Only in-frame clones appear in the TCRdb table, and some are missing; sequencing was by immunoSEQ multiplex PCR. That table supplies the V and J calls and clone size; D and trimming were determined from the DNA. The sample yields some 170,000 clones, 80% seen once.

The origin of this receptor is a man between 25 and 39 years old in good health and CMV-seronegative. V usage is TRBV11-1 and J usage is TRBJ2-1, with D maybe TRBD1 (6 bases). The material sequenced was PBMCs. CDR3 amino acids: CASSLQGEQFF. CDR3 in DNA: TGTGCCAGCAGCCTACAGGGAGAGCAGTTCTTC. Drawing the rest from reference TRBV11-1 and TRBJ2-1, the complete variable domain is EAEVAQSPRYKITEKSQAVAFWCDPISGHATLYWYRQILGQGPELLVQFQDESVVDDSQLPKDRFSAERLKGVDSTLKIQPAELGDSAMYLCASSLQGEQFFGPGTRLTVL.